This T cell receptor beta chain came from a study of identical twins. Findings and limits, study-wide: Beta out-of-frame sequences showed weaker excess sharing between twins. Twin sharing of out-of-frame TCR alpha was underestimated by models in monozygotic pairs.

A universal primer site was added by template switching, and unique molecular identifiers were carried by the cDNA. TCRdb called the 5' RACE reads again in MiXCR, with one record for every CDR3 protein. Found here are hundreds of thousands of distinct CDR3 sequences, approximately 13% of them singletons; the top ten hold approximately 7.6%. Comment on this clonotype: Antigen unknown.

The germline V gene has CDR1 MNHNS and CDR2 SASEGT. With 8 bases clipped from V and 4 bases from J, the junction kept 3 bases outside the gene matches. This CDR3 has 14 residues. The data were also submitted as part of a second study, on yellow fever vaccine responses in identical twins.

This sequence originates from a woman younger than 30 in good health. The rearrangement joins TRBV6-1 to TRBJ2-1; TRBD2 agrees at 12 bases. The sequencing sample was made of CD8+ T cells sorted from blood. The CDR3 region is CASLGTSGYNEQFF. As DNA, the CDR3 is TGTGCCAGCCTGGGGACTAGCGGGTACAATGAGCAGTTCTTC.